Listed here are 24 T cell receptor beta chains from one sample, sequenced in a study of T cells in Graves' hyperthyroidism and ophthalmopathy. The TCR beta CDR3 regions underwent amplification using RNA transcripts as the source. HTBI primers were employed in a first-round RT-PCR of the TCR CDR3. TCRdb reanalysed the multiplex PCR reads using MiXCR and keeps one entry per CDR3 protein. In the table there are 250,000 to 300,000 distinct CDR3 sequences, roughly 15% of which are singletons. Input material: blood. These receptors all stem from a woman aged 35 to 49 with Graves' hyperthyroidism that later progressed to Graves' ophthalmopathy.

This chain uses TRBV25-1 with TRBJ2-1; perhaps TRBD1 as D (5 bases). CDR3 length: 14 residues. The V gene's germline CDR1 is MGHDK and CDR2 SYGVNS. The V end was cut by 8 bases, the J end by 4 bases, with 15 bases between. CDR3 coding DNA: TGTGCCAGCGCCACAGGTTCAGCATACAATGAGCAGTTCTTC. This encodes CASATGSAYNEQFF.

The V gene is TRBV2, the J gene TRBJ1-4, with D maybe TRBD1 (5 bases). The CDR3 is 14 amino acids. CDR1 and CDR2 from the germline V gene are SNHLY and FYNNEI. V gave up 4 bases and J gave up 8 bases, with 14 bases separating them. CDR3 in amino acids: CASSGQPLEEKLFF. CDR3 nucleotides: TGTGCCAGCAGTGGACAGCCTTTGGAGGAAAAACTGTTTTTT.

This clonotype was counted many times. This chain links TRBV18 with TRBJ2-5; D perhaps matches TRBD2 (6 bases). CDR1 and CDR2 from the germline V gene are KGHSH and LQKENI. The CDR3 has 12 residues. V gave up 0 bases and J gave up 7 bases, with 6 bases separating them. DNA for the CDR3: TGTGCCAGCTCACCACCCGGGGGGACCCAGTACTTC. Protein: CASSPPGGTQYF.

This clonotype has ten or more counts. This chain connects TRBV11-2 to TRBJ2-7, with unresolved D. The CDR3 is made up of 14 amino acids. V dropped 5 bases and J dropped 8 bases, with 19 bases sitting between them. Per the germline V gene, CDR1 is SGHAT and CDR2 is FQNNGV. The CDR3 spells CASSAVRNFYQQYF. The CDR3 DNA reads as TGTGCCAGCAGCGCAGTCCGGAACTTCTATCAGCAGTACTTC.

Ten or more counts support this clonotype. CDR3 nucleotides: TGTGCCAGCAAAAGGACTAGCGGGCCACCCTACGAGCAGTACTTC. Its translation: CASKRTSGPPYEQYF. This sequence joins TRBV6-1 and TRBJ2-7, with 11 bases fitting TRBD2. J lost 2 bases, V lost 7 bases, and 7 bases had no gene match. Looked up from germline, CDR1 is MNHNS and CDR2 is SASEGT. The CDR3 has 15 amino acids.

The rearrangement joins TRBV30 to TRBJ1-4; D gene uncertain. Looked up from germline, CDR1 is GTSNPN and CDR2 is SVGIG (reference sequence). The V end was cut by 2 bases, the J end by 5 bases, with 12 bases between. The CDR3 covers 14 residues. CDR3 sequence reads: CAWSHGSSNEKLFF. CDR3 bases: TGTGCCTGGAGTCACGGCAGCTCGAATGAAAAACTGTTTTTT.

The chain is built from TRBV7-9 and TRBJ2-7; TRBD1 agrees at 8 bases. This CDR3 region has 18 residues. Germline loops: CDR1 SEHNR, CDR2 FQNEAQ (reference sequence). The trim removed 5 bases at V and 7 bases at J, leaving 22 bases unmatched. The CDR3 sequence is CASSPHPLSTGANHEQYF. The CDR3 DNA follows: TGTGCCAGCAGCCCTCACCCCCTTTCGACAGGGGCCAACCATGAGCAGTACTTC.

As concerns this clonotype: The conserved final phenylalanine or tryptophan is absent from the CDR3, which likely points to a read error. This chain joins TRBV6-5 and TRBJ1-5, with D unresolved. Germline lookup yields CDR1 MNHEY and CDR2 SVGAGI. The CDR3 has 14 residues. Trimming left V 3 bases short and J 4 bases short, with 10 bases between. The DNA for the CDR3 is TGTGCCAGCAGTTATTCACGGCTAAATCAGCCCCAGCATCTT. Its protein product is CASSYSRLNQPQHL.

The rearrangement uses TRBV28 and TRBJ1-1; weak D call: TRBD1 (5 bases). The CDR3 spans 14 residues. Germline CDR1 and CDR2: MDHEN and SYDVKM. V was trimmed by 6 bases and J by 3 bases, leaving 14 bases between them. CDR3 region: CASRPHDSHTEAFF. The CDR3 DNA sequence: TGTGCCAGCAGGCCACACGACAGCCACACTGAAGCTTTCTTT.

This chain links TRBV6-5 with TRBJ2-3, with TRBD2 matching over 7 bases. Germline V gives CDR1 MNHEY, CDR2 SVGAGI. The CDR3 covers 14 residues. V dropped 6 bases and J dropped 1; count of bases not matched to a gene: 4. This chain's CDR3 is CASRFTSGTDTQYF. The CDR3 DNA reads TGTGCCAGCAGATTCACTAGCGGCACAGATACGCAGTATTTT.

CDR3 DNA sequence: TGCGCCAGCAGCCTTGAAAGGAGACACACATTCTCCTACGAGCAGTACTTC. This translates into CASSLERRHTFSYEQYF. J is TRBJ2-7 and V is TRBV4-1; D gene uncertain. The length of the CDR3 is 17 residues. CDR1 and CDR2 from the germline V gene are MGHRA and YSYEKL. Trimming cost V 4 bases and J 0 bases, with 19 bases left between them.

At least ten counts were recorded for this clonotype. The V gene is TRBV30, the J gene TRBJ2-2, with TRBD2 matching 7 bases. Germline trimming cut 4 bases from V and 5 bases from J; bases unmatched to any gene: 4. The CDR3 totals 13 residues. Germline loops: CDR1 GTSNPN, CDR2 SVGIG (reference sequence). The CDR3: CAWTFSGTGELFF. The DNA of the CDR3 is TGTGCCTGGACTTTTAGCGGGACCGGGGAGCTGTTTTTT.

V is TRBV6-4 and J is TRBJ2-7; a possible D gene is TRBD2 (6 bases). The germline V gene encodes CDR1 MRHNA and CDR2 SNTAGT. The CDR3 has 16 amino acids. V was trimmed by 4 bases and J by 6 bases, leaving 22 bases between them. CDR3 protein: CASSVLPGSTRSEQYF. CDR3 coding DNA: TGTGCCAGCAGTGTTTTACCCGGGAGCACCCGCTCCGAGCAGTACTTC.

The DNA for the CDR3 is TGTGCCAGCAGTTCCTGGACAACCCGGAACACTGAAGCTTTCTTT. It codes for CASSSWTTRNTEAFF. V gene TRBV27 combines with J gene TRBJ1-1, with D tentatively TRBD1 (5 bases). This CDR3 region has 15 residues. Per the germline V gene, CDR1 is MNHEY and CDR2 is SMNVEV (reference sequence). The V and J ends lost 4 bases and 1 base respectively, with 13 bases between them.

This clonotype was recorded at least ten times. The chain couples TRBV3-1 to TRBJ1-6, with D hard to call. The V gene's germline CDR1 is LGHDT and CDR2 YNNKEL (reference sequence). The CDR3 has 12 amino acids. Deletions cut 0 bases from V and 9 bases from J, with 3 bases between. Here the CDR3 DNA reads TGTGCCAGCAGCCAAGAAGGTTCACCCCTCCACTTT. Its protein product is CASSQEGSPLHF.

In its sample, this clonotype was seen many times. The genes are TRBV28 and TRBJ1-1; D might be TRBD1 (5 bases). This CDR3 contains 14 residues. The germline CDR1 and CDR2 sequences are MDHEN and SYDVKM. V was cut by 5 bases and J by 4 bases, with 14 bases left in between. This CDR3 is CASSAQGYSTEAFF. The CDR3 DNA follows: TGTGCCAGCAGTGCTCAGGGATATTCCACTGAAGCTTTCTTT.

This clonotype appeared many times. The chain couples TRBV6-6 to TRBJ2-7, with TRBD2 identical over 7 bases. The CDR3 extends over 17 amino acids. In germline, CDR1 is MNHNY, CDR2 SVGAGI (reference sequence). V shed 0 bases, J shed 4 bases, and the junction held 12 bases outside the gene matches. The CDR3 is CASSYSTPAGSFYEQYF. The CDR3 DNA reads TGTGCCAGCAGTTACTCTACCCCAGCGGGATCTTTTTACGAGCAGTACTTC.

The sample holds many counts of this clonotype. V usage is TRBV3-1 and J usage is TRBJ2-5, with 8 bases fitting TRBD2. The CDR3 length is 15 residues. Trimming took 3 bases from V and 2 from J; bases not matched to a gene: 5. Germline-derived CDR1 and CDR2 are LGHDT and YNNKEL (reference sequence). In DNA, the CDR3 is TGTGCCAGCAGCCACCCACTAGCGGAGCAAGAGACCCAGTACTTC. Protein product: CASSHPLAEQETQYF.

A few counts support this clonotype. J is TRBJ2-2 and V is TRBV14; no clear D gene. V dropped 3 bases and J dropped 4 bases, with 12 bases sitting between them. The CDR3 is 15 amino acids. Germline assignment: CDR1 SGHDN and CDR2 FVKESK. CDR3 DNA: TGTGCCAGCAGCCAGCAATCCTGGGCCACCGGGGAGCTGTTTTTT. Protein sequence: CASSQQSWATGELFF.

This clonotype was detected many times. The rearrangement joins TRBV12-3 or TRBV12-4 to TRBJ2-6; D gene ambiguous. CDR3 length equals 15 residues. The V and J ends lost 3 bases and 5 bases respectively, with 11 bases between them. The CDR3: CASSFRSGWANVLTF. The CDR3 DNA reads TGTGCCAGCAGTTTTAGGAGTGGTTGGGCCAACGTCCTGACTTTC.

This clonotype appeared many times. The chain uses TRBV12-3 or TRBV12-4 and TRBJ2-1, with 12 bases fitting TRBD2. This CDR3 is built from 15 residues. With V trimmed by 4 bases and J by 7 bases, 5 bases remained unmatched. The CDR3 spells CASSSRTSGMNEQFF. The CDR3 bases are TGTGCCAGCAGTTCAAGGACTAGCGGGATGAATGAGCAGTTCTTC.

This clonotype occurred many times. CDR3 amino acids: CSAKDPPDYNEQFF. CDR3 sequence (DNA): TGCAGTGCCAAAGACCCGCCGGACTACAATGAGCAGTTCTTC. J is TRBJ2-1 and V is TRBV20-1; D is undetermined. The CDR3 consists of 14 residues. V lost 6 bases, J lost 3 bases, and 15 bases lay in between. CDR1 is DFQATT, CDR2 SNEGSKA, per germline (reference sequence).

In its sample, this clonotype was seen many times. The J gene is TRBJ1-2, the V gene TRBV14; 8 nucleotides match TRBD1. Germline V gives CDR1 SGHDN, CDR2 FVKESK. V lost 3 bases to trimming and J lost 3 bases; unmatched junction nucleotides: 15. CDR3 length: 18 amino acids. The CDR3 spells CASSHLTYTGQEDYGYTF. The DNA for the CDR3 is TGTGCCAGCAGCCACCTAACCTATACGGGACAGGAGGACTATGGCTACACCTTC.

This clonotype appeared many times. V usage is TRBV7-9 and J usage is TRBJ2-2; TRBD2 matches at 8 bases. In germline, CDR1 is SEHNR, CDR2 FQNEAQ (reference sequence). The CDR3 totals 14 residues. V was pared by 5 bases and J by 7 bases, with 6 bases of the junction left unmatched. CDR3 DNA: TGTGCCAGCAGCCAAGCGGGAGCCGGCGGGGAGCTGTTTTTT. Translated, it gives CASSQAGAGGELFF. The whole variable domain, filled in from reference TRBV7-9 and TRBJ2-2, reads DTGVSQNPRHKITKRGQNVTFRCDPISEHNRLYWYRQTLGQGPEFLTYFQNEAQLEKSRLLSDRFSAERPKGSFSTLEIQRTEQGDSAMYLCASSQAGAGGELFFGEGSRLTVL.